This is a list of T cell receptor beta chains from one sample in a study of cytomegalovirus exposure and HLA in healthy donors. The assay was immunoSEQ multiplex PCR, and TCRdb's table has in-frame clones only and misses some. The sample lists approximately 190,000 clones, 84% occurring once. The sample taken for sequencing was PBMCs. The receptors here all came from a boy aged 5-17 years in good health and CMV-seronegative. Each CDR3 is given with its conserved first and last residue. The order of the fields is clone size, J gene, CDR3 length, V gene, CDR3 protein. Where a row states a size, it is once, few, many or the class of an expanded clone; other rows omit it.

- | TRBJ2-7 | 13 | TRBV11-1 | CASSPDRVGEQYF
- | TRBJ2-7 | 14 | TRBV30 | CAWSVREAHYEQYF
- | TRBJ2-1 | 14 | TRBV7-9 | CASSSTSGHNEQFF
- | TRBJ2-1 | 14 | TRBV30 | CAWESGYGDNEQFF
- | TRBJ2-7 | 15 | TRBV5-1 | CASSLGQNPSYEQYF
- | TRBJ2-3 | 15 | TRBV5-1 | CASSSGLAVSDTQYF
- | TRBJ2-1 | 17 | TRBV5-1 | CASSPGGTSGSHNEQFF
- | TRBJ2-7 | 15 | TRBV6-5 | CASSYWGQGANEQYF
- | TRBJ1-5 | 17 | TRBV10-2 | CASSERVGAFSHQPQHF
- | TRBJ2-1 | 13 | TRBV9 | CASSRGSINEQFF
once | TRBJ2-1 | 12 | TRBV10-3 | CAISLKGDEQFF
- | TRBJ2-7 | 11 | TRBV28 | CASSRTGTVYF
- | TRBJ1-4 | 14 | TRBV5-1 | CASSATPGGEKLFF
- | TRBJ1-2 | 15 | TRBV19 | CASSIIGQVLGGYTF
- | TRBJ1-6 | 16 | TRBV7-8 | CASRTGTGLVNSPLHF
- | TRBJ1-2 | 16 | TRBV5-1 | CASSLATGNPYYGYTF
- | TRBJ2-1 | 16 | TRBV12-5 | CASGLSGTFSYNEQFF
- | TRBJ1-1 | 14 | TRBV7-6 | CASSASGGRTEAFF
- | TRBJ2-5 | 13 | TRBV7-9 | CASSVRSSETQYF
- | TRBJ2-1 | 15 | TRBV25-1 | CASKATGGSYNEQFF
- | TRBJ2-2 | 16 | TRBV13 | CASSFRGHANTGELFF
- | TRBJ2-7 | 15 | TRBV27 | CASSPTVSSVYEQYF
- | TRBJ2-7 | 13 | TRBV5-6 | CASRITGNSEQYF
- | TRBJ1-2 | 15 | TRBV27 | CASSASNSGLRGYTF
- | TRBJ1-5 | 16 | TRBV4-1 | CASSLTERGWDQPQHF
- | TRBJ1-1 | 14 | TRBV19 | CASSSGGKRTEAFF
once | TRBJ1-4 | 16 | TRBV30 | CAWSANRQGAAEKLFF
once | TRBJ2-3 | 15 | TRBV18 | CASSHDSPSTDTQYF
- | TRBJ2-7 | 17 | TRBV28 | CASSYLAGERGSYEQYF